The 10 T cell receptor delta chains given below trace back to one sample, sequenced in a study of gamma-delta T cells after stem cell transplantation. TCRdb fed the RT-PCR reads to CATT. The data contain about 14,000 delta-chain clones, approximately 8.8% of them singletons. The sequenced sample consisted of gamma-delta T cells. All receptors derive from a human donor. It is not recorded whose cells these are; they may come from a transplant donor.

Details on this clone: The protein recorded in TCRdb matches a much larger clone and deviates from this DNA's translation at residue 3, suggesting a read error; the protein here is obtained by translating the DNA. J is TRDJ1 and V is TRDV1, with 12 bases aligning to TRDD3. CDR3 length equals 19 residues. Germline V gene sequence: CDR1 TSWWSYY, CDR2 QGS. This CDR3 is CARGELEPPDWGIQDKLIF. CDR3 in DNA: TGTGCTCGTGGGGAACTAGAGCCCCCCGACTGGGGGATACAGGATAAACTCATCTTT.

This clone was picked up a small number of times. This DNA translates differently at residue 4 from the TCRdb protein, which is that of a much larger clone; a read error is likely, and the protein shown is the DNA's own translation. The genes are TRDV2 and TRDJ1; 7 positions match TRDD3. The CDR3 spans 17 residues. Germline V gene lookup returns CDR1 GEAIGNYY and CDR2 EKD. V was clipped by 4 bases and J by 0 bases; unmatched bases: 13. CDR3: CACEALTEGYHTDKLIF. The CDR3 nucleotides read TGTGCCTGTGAGGCCCTTACAGAGGGATACCACACCGATAAACTCATCTTT.

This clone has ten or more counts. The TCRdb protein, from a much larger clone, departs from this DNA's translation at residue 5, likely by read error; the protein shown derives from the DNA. The CDR3 is CACDTTSALGDTFTDKLIF. The CDR3 nucleotides are TGTGCCTGTGACACCACGTCGGCCCTGGGGGATACGTTCACCGATAAACTCATCTTT. The V and J genes are TRDV2 and TRDJ1, with 12 bases identical to TRDD3. V shed 0 bases, J shed 1 base, and the junction held 11 bases outside the gene matches. The CDR3 loop spans 19 amino acids. Germline CDR1 is GEAIGNYY and CDR2 is EKD.

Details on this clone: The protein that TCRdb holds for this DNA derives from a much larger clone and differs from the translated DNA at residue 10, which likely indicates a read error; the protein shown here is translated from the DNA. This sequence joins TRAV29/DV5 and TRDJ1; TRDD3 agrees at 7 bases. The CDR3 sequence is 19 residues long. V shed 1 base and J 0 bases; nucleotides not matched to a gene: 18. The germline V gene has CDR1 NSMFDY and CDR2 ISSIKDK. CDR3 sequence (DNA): TGTGCAGCAAGCCCGATCGTACTGGGGAATGGGAGGTACACCGATAAACTCATCTTT. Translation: CAASPIVLGNGRYTDKLIF.

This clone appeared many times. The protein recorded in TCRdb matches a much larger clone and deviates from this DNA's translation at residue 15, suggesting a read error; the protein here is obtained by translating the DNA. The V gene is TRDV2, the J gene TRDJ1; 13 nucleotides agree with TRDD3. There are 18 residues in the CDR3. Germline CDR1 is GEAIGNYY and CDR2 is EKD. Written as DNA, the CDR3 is TGTGCCTGTGACACCCTAAAATTACTGGGGGATACGACCGATAGACTCATCTTT. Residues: CACDTLKLLGDTTDRLIF.

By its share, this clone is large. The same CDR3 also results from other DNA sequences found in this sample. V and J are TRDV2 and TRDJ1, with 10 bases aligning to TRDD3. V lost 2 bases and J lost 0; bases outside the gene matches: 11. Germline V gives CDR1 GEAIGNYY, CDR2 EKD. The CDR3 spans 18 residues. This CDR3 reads CACDRGGDTRSYTDKLIF. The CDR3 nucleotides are TGTGCCTGTGACAGAGGGGGGGATACGCGATCTTACACCGATAAACTCATCTTT.

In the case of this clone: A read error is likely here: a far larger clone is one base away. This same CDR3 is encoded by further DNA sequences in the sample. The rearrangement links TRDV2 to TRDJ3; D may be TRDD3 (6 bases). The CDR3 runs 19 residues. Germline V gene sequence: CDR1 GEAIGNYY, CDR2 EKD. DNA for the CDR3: TGCGCCTGTGACACGGCCGGGGGACGTAGCTCCTGGGACACCCGACAGATGTTTTTC. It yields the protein CACDTAGGRSSWDTRQMFF.

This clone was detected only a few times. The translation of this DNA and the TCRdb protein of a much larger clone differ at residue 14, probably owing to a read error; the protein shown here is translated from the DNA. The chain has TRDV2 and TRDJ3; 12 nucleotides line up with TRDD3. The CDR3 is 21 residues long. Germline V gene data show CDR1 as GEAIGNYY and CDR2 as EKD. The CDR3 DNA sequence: TGTGCCTGTGACACCCTTACTGGGGGATACAAGAGCTCCTTGGACACCCGACAGATGTTTTTC. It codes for CACDTLTGGYKSSLDTRQMFF.

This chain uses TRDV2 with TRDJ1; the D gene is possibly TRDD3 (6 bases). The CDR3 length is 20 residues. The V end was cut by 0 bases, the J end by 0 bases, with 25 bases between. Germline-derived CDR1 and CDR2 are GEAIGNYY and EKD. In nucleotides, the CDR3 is TGTGCCTGTGACACCGGTGGAAGGGGGACACAAACAGTTAACACCGATAAACTCATCTTT. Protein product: CACDTGGRGTQTVNTDKLIF.

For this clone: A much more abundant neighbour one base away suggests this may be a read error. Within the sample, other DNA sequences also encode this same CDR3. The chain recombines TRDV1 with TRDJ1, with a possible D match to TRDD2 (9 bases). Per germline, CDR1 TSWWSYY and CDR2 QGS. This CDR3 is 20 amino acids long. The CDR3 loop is CALGGFLPSYEGVYTDKLIF. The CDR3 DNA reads TGCGCTCTTGGGGGATTCTTGCCTTCCTACGAGGGAGTGTACACCGATAAACTCATCTTT.